The 3 T cell receptor beta chains below come from one sample, sequenced in a study of T cells in Graves' hyperthyroidism and ophthalmopathy. RNA transcripts served as the template for amplifying TCR beta CDR3 regions. Primed by the HTBI set, a first-round RT-PCR was run on the TCR CDR3. Each CDR3 protein is one row after TCRdb ran MiXCR on the multiplex PCR reads. The data contain roughly 500,000 distinct CDR3 sequences, about half of them singletons. Sequenced input: peripheral blood or thyroid tissue (not recorded which). The receptor source for this set is an adult woman with Graves' disease, either hyperthyroidism or ophthalmopathy (not recorded which).

This clonotype was detected many times. The gene calls are TRBV15 and TRBJ1-5; D is ambiguous. V shed 1 base and J shed 9 bases, with 7 bases lying between them. This CDR3 comprises 12 residues. Germline values: CDR1 LNHNV, CDR2 YYDKDF (reference sequence). This chain's CDR3 is CATSRVAGPQHF. The CDR3 nucleotides are TGTGCCACCAGCAGAGTAGCCGGGCCCCAGCATTTT. The full variable domain, completed using reference TRBV15 and TRBJ1-5, is DAMVIQNPRYQVTQFGKPVTLSCSQTLNHNVMYWYQQKSSQAPKLLFHYYDKDFNNEADTPDNFQSRRPNTSFCFLDIRSPGLGDTAMYLCATSRVAGPQHFGDGTRLSIL.

This sequence joins TRBV10-3 and TRBJ2-5; 7 positions match TRBD2. This CDR3 region has 14 residues. V was pared by 3 bases and J by 4 bases, with 5 bases of the junction left unmatched. Germline V gene lookup returns CDR1 ENHRY and CDR2 SYGVKD. The CDR3 region is CAISEAGIAETQYF. As DNA, the CDR3 is TGTGCCATCAGTGAAGCGGGAATCGCAGAGACCCAGTACTTC.

The chain is built from TRBV2 and TRBJ2-6; tentative D call: TRBD2 (7 bases). In germline, CDR1 is SNHLY, CDR2 FYNNEI. The CDR3 is made up of 18 amino acids. Trimming took 6 bases from V and 0 from J, leaving 18 bases between them. The CDR3 protein is CASSRDTGGYSGANVLTF. CDR3 coding DNA: TGTGCCAGCAGCCGGGACACGGGGGGTTACTCTGGGGCCAACGTCCTGACTTTC. The entire variable domain, with the rest obtained from reference TRBV2 and TRBJ2-6, is as follows: EPEVTQTPSHQVTQMGQEVILRCVPISNHLYFYWYRQILGQKVEFLVSFYNNEISEKSEIFDDQFSVERPDGSNFTLKIRSTKLEDSAMYFCASSRDTGGYSGANVLTFGAGSRLTVL.